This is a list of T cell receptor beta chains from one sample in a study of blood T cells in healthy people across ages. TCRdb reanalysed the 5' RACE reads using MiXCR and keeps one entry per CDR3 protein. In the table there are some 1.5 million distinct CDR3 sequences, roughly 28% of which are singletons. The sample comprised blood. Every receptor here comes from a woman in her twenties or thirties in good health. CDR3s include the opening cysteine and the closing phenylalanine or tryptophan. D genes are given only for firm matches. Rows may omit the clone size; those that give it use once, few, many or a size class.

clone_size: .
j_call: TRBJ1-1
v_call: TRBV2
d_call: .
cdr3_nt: TGTGCCAGCACTAGGGGAAGGTTGACTGAAGCTTTCTTT
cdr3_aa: CASTRGRLTEAFF

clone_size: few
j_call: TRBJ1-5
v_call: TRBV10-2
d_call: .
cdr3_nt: TGCGCCAGCAGGGCGGGTCCGTATAGCAATCAGCCCCAGCATTTT
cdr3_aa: CASRAGPYSNQPQHF

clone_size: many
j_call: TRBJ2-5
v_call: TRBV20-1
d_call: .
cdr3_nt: TGCAGTGCTAGAGATGGGCAGGGAAAAGAGACCCAGTACTTC
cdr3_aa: CSARDGQGKETQYF

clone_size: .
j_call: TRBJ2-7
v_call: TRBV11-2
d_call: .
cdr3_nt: TGTGCCAGCAGCTTCCTAGGGTCCAGGCACGCCATATCGGCCCAGTACTTC
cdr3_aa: CASSFLGSRHAISAQYF

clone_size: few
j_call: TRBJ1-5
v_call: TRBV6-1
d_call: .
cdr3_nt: TGTGCCAGCAGGGCCTACAGGGCCGATCAGCCCCAGCATTTT
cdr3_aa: CASRAYRADQPQHF

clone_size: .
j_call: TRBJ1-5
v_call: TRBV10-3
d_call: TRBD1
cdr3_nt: TGTGCCATCAGTGAGGGGACAGGTGCAGGTCAGCCCCAGCATTTT
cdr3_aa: CAISEGTGAGQPQHF

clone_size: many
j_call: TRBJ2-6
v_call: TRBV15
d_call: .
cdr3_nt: TGTGCCACCGCCACCGGCGGATCTGGGGCCAACGTCCTGACTTTC
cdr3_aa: CATATGGSGANVLTF

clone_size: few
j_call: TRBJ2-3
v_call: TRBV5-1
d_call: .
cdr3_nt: TGCGCCAGCAGCTTGGTGGGACCAAGCACAGATACGCAGTATTTT
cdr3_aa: CASSLVGPSTDTQYF

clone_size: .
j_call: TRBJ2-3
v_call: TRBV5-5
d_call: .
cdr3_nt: TGTGCCAGCAGCTTGTTTGCGGGGGCCCCGAGCGGCACAGATACGCGGTATTTT
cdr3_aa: CASSLFAGAPSGTDTRYF

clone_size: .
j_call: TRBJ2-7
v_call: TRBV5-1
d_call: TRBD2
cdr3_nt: TGCGCCGGCAGCCACGGGACTAGCGGGAGAGACGAGCAGTACTTC
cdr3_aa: CAGSHGTSGRDEQYF

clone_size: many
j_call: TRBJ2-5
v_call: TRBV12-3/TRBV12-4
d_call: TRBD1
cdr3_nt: TGTGCCAGCAGGTCAGGGGGAGAGACCCAGTACTTC
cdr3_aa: CASRSGGETQYF

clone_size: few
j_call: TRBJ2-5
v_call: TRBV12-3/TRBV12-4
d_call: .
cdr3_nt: TGTGCCAGCATATTATCCGGGACACGGCAGACCCAGTACTTC
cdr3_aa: CASILSGTRQTQYF

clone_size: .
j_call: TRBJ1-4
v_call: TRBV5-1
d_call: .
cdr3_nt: TGCGCCAGCAGCTTGGAGACAGGAGAGAATGAAAAACTGTTTTTT
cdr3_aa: CASSLETGENEKLFF

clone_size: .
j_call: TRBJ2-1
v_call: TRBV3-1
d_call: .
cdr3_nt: TGTGCCAGCAGCCTCATGCGGGTCTCCTACAATGAGCAGTTCTTC
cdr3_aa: CASSLMRVSYNEQFF

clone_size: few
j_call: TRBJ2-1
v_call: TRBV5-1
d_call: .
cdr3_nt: TGCGCCAGCAGCCCGATAACGACAGGAACCTATAATGAGCAGTTCTTC
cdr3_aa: CASSPITTGTYNEQFF

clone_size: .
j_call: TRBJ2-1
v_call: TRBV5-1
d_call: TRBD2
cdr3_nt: TGCGCCAGCAGCTTGACAGCGGGGGGTATCTATGAGCAGTTCTTC
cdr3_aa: CASSLTAGGIYEQFF

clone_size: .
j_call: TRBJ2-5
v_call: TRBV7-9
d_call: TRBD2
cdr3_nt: TGTGCCAGCAGCTTAGCGCAGCTCGAACTAGCGGGAGGTGCAAGTGAGACCCAGTACTTC
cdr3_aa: CASSLAQLELAGGASETQYF